Each of the 15 T cell receptor beta chains below was sequenced from the same sample in a study of radiation and T cells in renal cell carcinoma. Regarding time point: blood 2 weeks post-SBRT. Treatment described: 15 Gy SBRT to primary tumor, nephrectomy 4 weeks later. The method was immunoSEQ multiplex PCR; TCRdb's version includes in-frame clones alone and lacks a portion of them. The sample lists roughly 80,000 clones; just over 85% were seen once. Sequences were derived from blood, sampled from a patient whose treatment included radiotherapy and nephrectomy. These TCRs come from a woman aged 50 to 60 with renal cell carcinoma.

This clone turned up a few times. The gene calls are TRBV30 and TRBJ1-5; no clear D. Trimming pared 2 bases from V and 5 bases from J, leaving 10 bases between. The length of the CDR3 is 13 residues. Germline CDR1 GTSNPN, CDR2 SVGIG (reference sequence). CDR3 in DNA: TGTGCCTGGAGTATCCAATCGGATCAGCCCCAGCATTTT. This gives the protein CAWSIQSDQPQHF. The full variable domain, rest sourced from reference TRBV30 and TRBJ1-5, is SQTIHQWPATLVQPVGSPLSLECTVEGTSNPNLYWYRQAAGRGLQLLFYSVGIGQISSEVPQNLSASRPQDRQFILSSKKLLLSDSGFYLCAWSIQSDQPQHFGDGTRLSIL.

The chain recombines TRBV4-1 with TRBJ1-2; D unresolved. CDR3 length: 14 residues. CDR1 and CDR2 (germline): MGHRA, YSYEKL. Trimming cost V 0 bases and J 4 bases, with 9 bases left between them. The CDR3 DNA is TGCGCCAGCAGCCAAGATCATCAGGCCTATGGCTACACCTTC. Its protein product is CASSQDHQAYGYTF.

This chain uses TRBV5-1 with TRBJ2-3, with 10 bases fitting TRBD2. The germline V gene has CDR1 SGHRS and CDR2 YFSETQ. After removal of 4 bases from V and 5 bases from J, the junction contained 10 bases not matched to a gene. The CDR3 length is 16 residues. The CDR3 region has the DNA TGCGCCAGCAGCCGGGGAGCGGGGGGGCCGCAAGATACGCAGTATTTT. It yields the protein CASSRGAGGPQDTQYF.

The V gene is TRBV6-1, the J gene TRBJ2-3; 7 bases are shared with TRBD2. With 11 bases clipped from V and 2 bases from J, the junction kept 7 bases outside the gene matches. Germline CDR1 is MNHNS and CDR2 is SASEGT. The CDR3 length is 13 residues. The CDR3 protein is CAASGLFTDTQYF. Written as DNA, the CDR3 is TGTGCCGCCTCGGGACTATTCACAGATACGCAGTATTTT.

This chain uses TRBV9 with TRBJ2-1; D is unclear. Trimming took 2 bases from V and 4 from J, leaving 4 bases between them. The CDR3 runs to 12 residues. Germline V gene lookup returns CDR1 SGDLS and CDR2 YYNGEE. The DNA of the CDR3 is TGTGCCAGCAGCGTGACATACAATGAGCAGTTCTTC. The encoded protein is CASSVTYNEQFF.

J is TRBJ2-3 and V is TRBV7-2; 7 bases match TRBD2. The V gene end was trimmed by 5 bases and the J gene end by 3 bases; junction bases not matched to a gene: 11. The CDR3 is 16 residues long. Germline CDR1 reads SGHTA; CDR2 reads FQGNSA. CDR3 coding DNA: TGTGCCAGCAGCCCCAAAAGACTAGCAGGGACAGATACGCAGTATTTT. Encoded protein: CASSPKRLAGTDTQYF.

The chain is built from TRBV5-4 and TRBJ2-7; 11 nucleotides match TRBD2. Germline assignment: CDR1 SGHNT and CDR2 YYREEE (reference sequence). With 0 bases clipped from V and 4 bases from J, the junction kept 3 bases outside the gene matches. The CDR3 covers 15 residues. CDR3 coding DNA: TGTGCCAGCAGCTTGGGTAGCGGGGGGGGTTACGAGCAGTACTTC. This gives the protein CASSLGSGGGYEQYF.

This chain uses TRBV27 with TRBJ1-5; D not resolved. This CDR3 contains 15 residues. V was shortened by 3 bases and J by 2 bases, with 11 bases between the two germline ends. Germline CDR1 and CDR2: MNHEY and SMNVEV (reference sequence). The CDR3, as DNA: TGTGCCAGCAGTTTCAGTCTGTCGGGCAATCAGCCCCAGCATTTT. Translation: CASSFSLSGNQPQHF.

The genes are TRBV5-1 and TRBJ2-4; 7 positions agree with TRBD1. The CDR3 sequence is 14 residues long. Germline CDR1 and CDR2: SGHRS and YFSETQ. V shed 4 bases and J 5 bases; nucleotides not matched to a gene: 6. The CDR3 coding sequence is TGCGCCAGCAGCGACACAGGGGCTGAAAACATTCAGTACTTC. This gives the protein CASSDTGAENIQYF.

The chain links TRBV15 to TRBJ1-1; the match to TRBD1 covers 9 bases. The CDR3 is 16 amino acids. V was clipped by 3 bases and J by 4 bases; unmatched bases: 9. The germline V gene has CDR1 LNHNV and CDR2 YYDKDF (reference sequence). The CDR3 protein is CATSSENRGPATEAFF. The CDR3 DNA reads TGTGCCACCAGCAGCGAAAACAGGGGGCCGGCCACTGAAGCTTTCTTT.

The rearrangement joins TRBV10-3 to TRBJ1-2, with 9 nucleotides matching TRBD1. This CDR3 has 14 residues. CDR1 and CDR2 (germline): ENHRY, SYGVKD. J gave up 8 bases and V 2 bases, and 6 bases lay outside the gene matches. The CDR3 protein is CAISEGQGRGGYTF. The CDR3 coding sequence is TGTGCCATCAGTGAGGGACAGGGGCGGGGCGGCTACACCTTC.

J is TRBJ2-7 and V is TRBV7-6; D may correspond to TRBD1 or TRBD2 (5 bases each). V lost 5 bases to trimming and J lost 1 base, with 18 bases between them. The germline V gene has CDR1 SGHVS and CDR2 FNYEAQ. There are 16 residues in the CDR3. The CDR3 DNA reads as TGTGCCAGCAGCGTTGGGGTGGGGGTATTATCCTACGAGCAGTACTTC. It specifies CASSVGVGVLSYEQYF.

This clone was picked up a small number of times. V is TRBV30 and J is TRBJ1-5; 9 bases map to TRBD1. V shed 0 bases and J 7 bases; nucleotides not matched to a gene: 1. The CDR3 runs to 13 residues. The V gene's germline CDR1 is GTSNPN and CDR2 SVGIG (reference sequence). The CDR3 DNA follows: TGTGCCTGGAGTGTTACAGGGGGCCAGCCCCAGCATTTT. The encoded protein is CAWSVTGGQPQHF. The variable domain in full, completed from reference TRBV30 and TRBJ1-5, reads SQTIHQWPATLVQPVGSPLSLECTVEGTSNPNLYWYRQAAGRGLQLLFYSVGIGQISSEVPQNLSASRPQDRQFILSSKKLLLSDSGFYLCAWSVTGGQPQHFGDGTRLSIL.

The V and J genes are TRBV28 and TRBJ2-7, with 7 bases identical to TRBD1. Germline trimming cut 5 bases from V and 1 base from J; bases unmatched to any gene: 5. CDR3 length equals 14 residues. CDR1 and CDR2 (germline): MDHEN, SYDVKM. CDR3 in amino acids: CASSRTGESYEQYF. The CDR3 DNA sequence: TGTGCCAGCAGTCGGACAGGAGAGTCCTACGAGCAGTACTTC.

The J gene is TRBJ1-1, the V gene TRBV7-2; D ambiguous. Trimming removed 1 base from V and 4 bases from J, with 10 bases in between. The V gene's germline CDR1 is SGHTA and CDR2 FQGNSA. CDR3 length: 14 residues. The CDR3 loop reads CASSLVPEGTEAFF. DNA for the CDR3: TGTGCCAGCAGCTTAGTCCCGGAGGGCACTGAAGCTTTCTTT.